The 25 T cell receptor beta chains given below trace back to one sample, sequenced in a study of cytomegalovirus exposure and HLA in healthy donors. PCR primers comprised 60 Vbeta and 13 Jbeta primers. The protocol was immunoSEQ multiplex PCR, while the TCRdb copy is restricted to in-frame clones and leaves out a portion. The specimen's table records 75,000 to 85,000 clones. Sequenced: PBMCs. These receptors originate from a man aged 18 to 30 in good health and CMV-seropositive.

This rearrangement joins TRBV28 to TRBJ2-7, with D perhaps matching TRBD2 (6 bases). The germline CDR1 and CDR2 sequences are MDHEN and SYDVKM. Trimming removed 2 bases at V and 5 bases at J, with 16 bases between. The CDR3 is 15 amino acids. CDR3 DNA sequence: TGTGCCAGCAGTTTAGTGATGGGGGGTCGACACGAGCAGTACTTC. Protein product: CASSLVMGGRHEQYF.

The chain has TRBV14 and TRBJ2-7; no definite D call. This CDR3 contains 15 residues. Trimming left V 1 base short and J 2 bases short, with 12 bases between. From germline, CDR1 is SGHDN and CDR2 FVKESK. The CDR3 is CASSQVTGIAYEQYF. The CDR3 DNA is TGTGCCAGCAGCCAAGTGACTGGAATTGCCTACGAGCAGTACTTC.

The genes are TRBV6-5 and TRBJ1-4, with TRBD1 as a possible D gene (6 bases). The CDR3 extends over 15 amino acids. Trimming left V 6 bases short and J 4 bases short, with 15 bases between. CDR1 and CDR2 (germline): MNHEY, SVGAGI. CDR3 loop: CASRRRDRFNEKLFF. For the CDR3, the DNA is TGTGCCAGCAGGAGAAGAGACAGGTTTAATGAAAAACTGTTTTTT.

The chain is built from TRBV18 and TRBJ2-1; D gene uncertain. Germline values: CDR1 KGHSH, CDR2 LQKENI. The CDR3 is made up of 15 amino acids. Between the trimmed V and J ends, which lost 10 bases and 0 bases, there was a span of 16 bases. The CDR3 spells CATKGTWSSYNEQFF. Here the CDR3 DNA reads TGTGCCACCAAAGGTACTTGGAGCTCCTACAATGAGCAGTTCTTC.

The CDR3 DNA sequence: TGTGCCAGCAGCCAAAACCGGGGAGGGATTCCAGATACGCAGTATTTT. Translating it yields CASSQNRGGIPDTQYF. The genes are TRBV14 and TRBJ2-3, with 7 bases lining up with TRBD2. Losses at the gene ends were 2 bases for V and 4 bases for J; bases not matched to a gene: 9. The CDR3 is 16 residues long. CDR1 SGHDN and CDR2 FVKESK come from the germline V gene.

This rearrangement joins TRBV15 to TRBJ2-3, with TRBD2 matching over 7 bases. Looked up from germline, CDR1 is LNHNV and CDR2 is YYDKDF (reference sequence). The CDR3 extends over 15 amino acids. V dropped 2 bases and J dropped 0; count of bases not matched to a gene: 2. The CDR3, as DNA: TGTGCCACCAGCAGAATAGCGGGTAGCACAGATACGCAGTATTTT. This codes for CATSRIAGSTDTQYF.

V usage is TRBV28 and J usage is TRBJ2-7; perhaps TRBD1 as D (6 bases). The V end was cut by 6 bases, the J end by 1 base, with 13 bases between. The CDR3 runs to 14 residues. Germline V CDR1 and CDR2: MDHEN, SYDVKM. The CDR3 DNA follows: TGTGCCAGCAGAAGTAATGGACAGTCCTACGAGCAGTACTTC. This codes for CASRSNGQSYEQYF. The whole variable domain, filled in from reference TRBV28 and TRBJ2-7, reads DVKVTQSSRYLVKRTGEKVFLECVQDMDHENMFWYRQDPGLGLRLIYFSYDVKMKEKGDIPEGYSVSREKKERFSLILESASTNQTSMYLCASRSNGQSYEQYFGPGTRLTVT.

The chain has TRBV5-8 and TRBJ2-5, with a tentative D call TRBD1 (6 bases). Trimming removed 6 bases at V and 5 bases at J, with 17 bases between. Germline V gene data show CDR1 as SGHTS and CDR2 as YDEGEE. CDR3 length: 14 amino acids. DNA for the CDR3: TGTGCCAGCAACTCACAGGGCTTCGGGGAGACCCAGTACTTC. Protein: CASNSQGFGETQYF.

The rearrangement joins TRBV29-1 to TRBJ2-1; D is ambiguous. This CDR3 is 12 amino acids long. Germline V CDR1 and CDR2: SQVTM, ANQGSEA. V was trimmed by 7 bases and J by 3 bases, leaving 10 bases between them. The CDR3 sequence: CSGSEVYNEQFF. The CDR3 region has the DNA TGCAGCGGAAGCGAGGTCTACAATGAGCAGTTCTTC.

V usage is TRBV5-1 and J usage is TRBJ1-2; the D is unclear. Germline CDR1 is SGHRS and CDR2 is YFSETQ. CDR3 length equals 13 residues. Trimming cost V 4 bases and J 8 bases, with 15 bases left between them. CDR3 residues: CASSLAGLSGYTF. The CDR3, as DNA: TGCGCCAGCAGCCTGGCGGGGTTGAGCGGCTACACCTTC.

V and J are TRBV7-9 and TRBJ1-4; D is possibly TRBD1 (6 bases). Trimming shortened V by 5 bases and J by 8 bases, and 21 bases separated the two germline ends. The CDR3 runs 16 residues. Germline loops: CDR1 SEHNR, CDR2 FQNEAQ (reference sequence). The CDR3 spells CASSVLSGAEWEKLFF. Here the CDR3 DNA reads TGTGCCAGCAGCGTCCTTTCAGGGGCTGAATGGGAAAAACTGTTTTTT.

The V call is TRBV28, the J call TRBJ1-5; 7 bases agree with TRBD1. The J segment lost 3 bases and the V segment lost 4 bases, leaving 6 bases of the junction unmatched. Germline assignment: CDR1 MDHEN and CDR2 SYDVKM. This CDR3 has 15 amino acids. The CDR3 region has the DNA TGTGCCAGCAGTTACGGGACAGTCTACAATCAGCCCCAGCATTTT. Its protein product is CASSYGTVYNQPQHF.

This chain uses TRBV5-1 with TRBJ2-7, with 10 bases fitting TRBD1. The germline CDR1 and CDR2 sequences are SGHRS and YFSETQ. V shed 1 base, J shed 5 bases, and the junction held 3 bases outside the gene matches. The CDR3 runs 14 residues. The CDR3 bases are TGCGCCAGCAGCTTGCGACAGGGGGCCGACGAGCAGTACTTC. It specifies CASSLRQGADEQYF.

The genes are TRBV5-8 and TRBJ2-3; 7 bases line up with TRBD2. Losses at the gene ends were 0 bases for V and 4 bases for J; bases not matched to a gene: 5. The CDR3 is made up of 15 amino acids. CDR1 is SGHTS and CDR2 is YDEGEE in the germline V gene. CDR3 nucleotide sequence: TGTGCCAGCAGCTTGGGACTAGCCAGCGCAGATACGCAGTATTTT. Protein sequence: CASSLGLASADTQYF.

The chain carries TRBV6-1 and TRBJ1-6; a possible D gene is TRBD1 (5 bases). Germline CDR1 MNHNS, CDR2 SASEGT. V lost 4 bases and J lost 4, with 8 bases in between. The CDR3 covers 14 residues. The chain's CDR3 is CASSAGPYNSPLHF. DNA of the CDR3: TGTGCCAGCAGTGCAGGGCCTTATAATTCACCCCTCCACTTT.

V usage is TRBV5-1 and J usage is TRBJ2-5; tentative D call: TRBD2 (5 bases). This CDR3 comprises 15 residues. CDR1 and CDR2 from the germline V gene are SGHRS and YFSETQ. Deletions cut 0 bases from V and 2 bases from J, with 11 bases between. The CDR3 sequence: CASSLASSLQETQYF. CDR3 in DNA: TGCGCCAGCAGCTTGGCTTCTAGCTTACAAGAGACCCAGTACTTC.

V is TRBV10-3 and J is TRBJ1-2, with 7 nucleotides matching TRBD1. V lost 6 bases, J lost 3 bases, and 7 bases stayed unmatched. Germline loops: CDR1 ENHRY, CDR2 SYGVKD. This CDR3 region has 14 residues. Here the CDR3 reads CAISQDRLDYGYTF. The CDR3 region has the DNA TGTGCCATCAGCCAGGACAGGCTAGACTATGGCTACACCTTC.

The chain links TRBV18 to TRBJ1-6; D is undetermined. CDR3 length equals 12 residues. Germline CDR1 is KGHSH and CDR2 is LQKENI. Deletions cut 2 bases from V and 7 bases from J, with 3 bases between. DNA of the CDR3: TGTGCCAGCTCACCAGAGAATTCACCCCTCCACTTT. Translating it yields CASSPENSPLHF. The full variable domain, its missing parts supplied by reference TRBV18 and TRBJ1-6, is NAGVMQNPRHLVRRRGQEARLRCSPMKGHSHVYWYRQLPEEGLKFMVYLQKENIIDESGMPKERFSAEFPKEGPSILRIQQVVRGDSAAYFCASSPENSPLHFGNGTRLTVT.

The chain recombines TRBV27 with TRBJ2-1, with TRBD2 matching 7 bases. Losses at the gene ends were 3 bases for V and 3 bases for J; bases not matched to a gene: 5. In germline, CDR1 is MNHEY, CDR2 SMNVEV (reference sequence). CDR3 size: 15 residues. The CDR3 loop reads CASSLRLAVYNEQFF. The CDR3 DNA reads as TGTGCCAGCAGTTTGAGGCTAGCGGTCTACAATGAGCAGTTCTTC.

This chain links TRBV29-1 with TRBJ2-7, with 10 bases lining up with TRBD2. CDR1 SQVTM and CDR2 ANQGSEA come from the germline V gene. This CDR3 is built from 17 residues. The junction had 16 bases not matched to a gene; V was cut back by 5 bases and J by 3 bases. Here the CDR3 DNA reads TGCAGCGTTCCCCGGGACAGCCCCCGGACTAGCGGCTACGAGCAGTACTTC. Encoded protein: CSVPRDSPRTSGYEQYF.

The chain combines TRBV5-1 with TRBJ2-1, with D possibly TRBD1 on 7 matching bases. Germline-derived CDR1 and CDR2 are SGHRS and YFSETQ. Deletions cut 4 bases from V and 9 bases from J, with 17 bases between. The CDR3 covers 14 residues. The CDR3 sequence: CASSASFQGGEQFF. CDR3 nucleotide sequence: TGCGCCAGCAGCGCTAGCTTTCAGGGGGGTGAGCAGTTCTTC.

The J gene is TRBJ1-2, the V gene TRBV6-1; D is unclear. Germline lookup yields CDR1 MNHNS and CDR2 SASEGT. Trimming took 6 bases from V and 3 from J, leaving 11 bases between them. This CDR3 has 13 amino acids. CDR3 coding DNA: TGTGCCAGCAGCCTCACTAGCGACTATGGCTACACCTTC. It encodes CASSLTSDYGYTF.

The V gene is TRBV6-6, the J gene TRBJ2-2; D is uncertain. The CDR3 covers 11 residues. Germline-derived CDR1 and CDR2 are MNHNY and SVGAGI (reference sequence). The V end was cut by 6 bases, the J end by 5 bases, with 4 bases between. The CDR3 sequence is CASSRTGELFF. The CDR3 DNA sequence: TGTGCCAGCAGCCGTACCGGGGAGCTGTTTTTT.

The V call is TRBV19, the J call TRBJ1-1; D is ambiguous. Trimming left V 0 bases short and J 1 base short, with 6 bases between. The germline CDR1 and CDR2 sequences are LNHDA and SQIVND (reference sequence). This CDR3 comprises 14 residues. The CDR3 bases are TGTGCCAGTAGTATAGATCAGGAGAACACTGAAGCTTTCTTT. Encoded protein: CASSIDQENTEAFF.

V gene TRBV2 combines with J gene TRBJ2-3, with D perhaps matching TRBD1 (6 bases). V was trimmed by 7 bases and J by 5 bases, leaving 10 bases between them. This CDR3 is built from 12 residues. The V gene's germline CDR1 is SNHLY and CDR2 FYNNEI. CDR3 in amino acids: CASNQGKDTQYF. The CDR3, as DNA: TGTGCCAGCAATCAGGGGAAAGATACGCAGTATTTT.